This T cell receptor (beta chain) was identified in a study of T-cell reconstitution after alpha-beta-depleted transplantation in children. On this clonotype: Its antigen is undetermined.

The CDR3 covers 15 residues. The germline CDR1 and CDR2 sequences are SGHRS and YFSETQ. Trimming cost V 0 bases and J 6 bases; bases outside gene matches: 3. A library of TCRbeta sequences, prepared with unique molecular identifiers, was generated. TCRdb analysed the PCR reads with MiXCR anew, one entry per CDR3 protein. The sample lists a few hundred thousand distinct CDR3 sequences, about 17% occurring once. Study conclusions and caveats: The study reportedly traced alpha-beta T cells about two months after transplant to several hundred expanded graft clones. Some patients' high day-60 TCRbeta diversity was traced to surviving recipient T cells and thymic progenitors. When one year had passed after transplant, most T-cell counts and diversity came from newly produced T cells.

The origin of this receptor is a boy under two years old who had a stem cell transplant for Wiskott-Aldrich syndrome, so the T cells may come from the graft donor. The source material was PBMCs, mostly from graft donor cells, sampled 360 days after TCRalphabeta/CD19-depleted stem cell transplant. The V gene is TRBV5-1, the J gene TRBJ1-6, with 7 bases aligning to TRBD1. The CDR3 reads CASSLGAGGNSPLHF. CDR3 nucleotides: TGCGCCAGCAGCTTGGGGGCAGGGGGTAATTCACCCCTCCACTTT.